These 23 T cell receptor beta chains came from one sample sequenced in a study of blood T cells in healthy people across ages. The second PCR ran roughly 6 to 12 cycles with a sample-barcoded 5' primer and J-beta primers. TCRdb ran MiXCR on the 5' RACE reads and lists one entry per CDR3 protein. The data show approximately 690,000 distinct CDR3 sequences, roughly 50% seen once. The source material was blood. These receptor sequences come from a man between 60 and 75 years old in good health.

The chain uses TRBV10-3 and TRBJ2-2; possibly TRBD1 or TRBD2 for D (5 bases each). The CDR3 totals 16 residues. Looked up from germline, CDR1 is ENHRY and CDR2 is SYGVKD. Trimming cost V 2 bases and J 1 base, with 11 bases left between them. CDR3 bases: TGTGCCATCAGTGAGCTGGGACGGAAGAACACCGGGGAGCTGTTTTTT. This encodes CAISELGRKNTGELFF.

In this sample, this clonotype turned up a few times. J is TRBJ1-4 and V is TRBV7-9, with D uncertain. This CDR3 is built from 15 residues. CDR1 and CDR2 (germline): SEHNR, FQNEAQ (reference sequence). Trimming took 3 bases from V and 6 from J, leaving 14 bases between them. The CDR3 region is CASSFGEGTHEKLFF. CDR3 nucleotide sequence: TGTGCCAGCAGCTTCGGTGAGGGAACACATGAAAAACTGTTTTTT.

The rearrangement uses TRBV29-1 and TRBJ2-4; no firm D call. Trimming stripped 7 bases from V and 0 bases from J, with 10 bases between. Germline CDR1 and CDR2: SQVTM and ANQGSEA. This CDR3 comprises 13 residues. Here the CDR3 reads CSGELGAKNIQYF. In DNA form, the CDR3 reads TGCAGCGGAGAGTTGGGAGCCAAAAACATTCAGTACTTC.

The chain has TRBV24-1 and TRBJ2-3, with TRBD2 as a possible D gene (6 bases). The V end was cut by 0 bases, the J end by 5 bases, with 20 bases between. Per germline, CDR1 KGHDR and CDR2 SFDVKD. The CDR3 runs 18 residues. CDR3 sequence: CATSDLHLGGARGDTQYF. In DNA, the CDR3 is TGTGCCACCAGTGATTTGCATTTAGGCGGGGCGCGGGGAGATACGCAGTATTTT.

V is TRBV6-1 and J is TRBJ1-4; 7 bases map to TRBD1. CDR1 and CDR2 (germline): MNHNS, SASEGT. The junction had 1 base not matched to a gene; V was cut back by 9 bases and J by 0 bases. CDR3 length: 13 residues. This CDR3 reads CASDRATNEKLFF. CDR3 nucleotides: TGTGCCAGTGACAGGGCAACTAATGAAAAACTGTTTTTT.

Remarks on this clonotype: The germline gene is not matched at one end of the junction; a read error may be the cause. V is TRBV5-1 and J is TRBJ1-2; 8 bases align to TRBD1. From germline, CDR1 is SGHRS and CDR2 YFSETQ. The CDR3 covers 15 residues. The CDR3 region has the DNA TGCGCCAGCAGCTTAACAGGGGGGCCTAACTATGGCCACACCTTC. This sequence encodes CASSLTGGPNYGHTF. Based on the CDR3 plus reference TRBV5-1 and TRBJ1-2, the full variable domain is KAGVTQTPRYLIKTRGQQVTLSCSPISGHRSVSWYQQTPGQGLQFLFEYFSETQRNKGNFPGRFSGRQFSNSRSEMNVSTLELGDSALYLCASSLTGGPNYGHTFGSGTRLTVV.

The gene calls are TRBV6-1 and TRBJ2-7, with D possibly TRBD2 on 6 matching bases. Germline-derived CDR1 and CDR2 are MNHNS and SASEGT. The CDR3 runs to 12 residues. Deletions cut 8 bases from V and 12 bases from J, with 20 bases between. The CDR3 sequence is CASGGYAGKGYF. CDR3 sequence (DNA): TGTGCCAGCGGGGGATACGCGGGGAAGGGGTACTTC.

The DNA for the CDR3 is TGTGCCAGCAGCAAAGCCGGGGACACTTTTTATAGCAATCAGCCCCAGCATTTT. Amino acid sequence: CASSKAGDTFYSNQPQHF. The rearrangement links TRBV21-1 to TRBJ1-5; TRBD1, the table's D call, was not compared with the DNA. TRBV21-1 is designated a pseudogene. The CDR3 is 18 residues long.

This chain joins TRBV24-1 and TRBJ2-4; D is unclear. The J call is uncertain, as TRBJ2-5 better fits the DNA end. Germline V gene sequence: CDR1 KGHDR, CDR2 SFDVKD. This CDR3 is built from 16 residues. The DNA of the CDR3 is TGTGCCACCAGTGATCCGCATTCTCGTCTTAGGGAGACCCAGTACTTC. Its protein is CATSDPHSRLRETQYF.

This chain uses TRBV10-3 with TRBJ2-7; possibly TRBD2 for D (5 bases). The CDR3 runs 14 residues. Germline CDR1 is ENHRY and CDR2 is SYGVKD. Trimming cost V 0 bases and J 2 bases, with 8 bases left between them. CDR3 amino acids: CAISESTGTYEQYF. The CDR3 DNA reads as TGTGCCATCAGTGAGTCGACGGGAACCTACGAGCAGTACTTC.

This clonotype was counted once. V is TRBV2 and J is TRBJ2-5, with D perhaps given as TRBD1 or TRBD2 (5 bases each). Germline-derived CDR1 and CDR2 are SNHLY and FYNNEI. Trimming shortened V by 11 bases and J by 5 bases, and 18 bases separated the two germline ends. This CDR3 is built from 13 residues. CDR3 residues: CAGNRDEGETQYF. In nucleotides, the CDR3 is TGTGCCGGAAACCGGGACGAGGGGGAGACCCAGTACTTC.

This clonotype was picked up one time. This chain uses TRBV4-1 with TRBJ2-5, with a weak D call TRBD1 (7 bases). The DNA end lines up better with TRBJ2-4; the J call may be wrong. Germline assignment: CDR1 MGHRA and CDR2 YSYEKL. The CDR3 has 14 residues. For the CDR3, the DNA is TGCGCCAGCAGCCAAGGGCAGGGGGGAGACATTCAGTACTTC. This gives the protein CASSQGQGGDIQYF.

Details on this clonotype: The junction departs from germline at one end; a sequencing error may be responsible. The chain recombines TRBV10-3 with TRBJ2-1; tentatively, D is TRBD2 (6 bases). Per germline, CDR1 ENHRY and CDR2 SYGVKD. The CDR3 is 12 amino acids. For the CDR3, the DNA is TGTGCCGTCAGTCCGGGAGACAATGAGCAGTTCTTC. Translation gives CAVSPGDNEQFF.

There are a few counts of this clonotype. The genes are TRBV9 and TRBJ2-3; a weak D match, TRBD2 (6 bases). This CDR3 contains 15 residues. V was shortened by 4 bases and J by 0 bases, with 12 bases between the two germline ends. Germline assignment: CDR1 SGDLS and CDR2 YYNGEE. The CDR3 here is CASSFGTGSTDTQYF. The DNA for the CDR3 is TGTGCCAGCAGCTTCGGGACTGGGAGCACAGATACGCAGTATTTT.

The chain carries TRBV14 and TRBJ2-5; possible D gene TRBD2, 6 bases. The V gene lost 1 base and the J gene lost 5 bases, with 11 bases spanning the gap. The germline V gene encodes CDR1 SGHDN and CDR2 FVKESK. This CDR3 region has 14 residues. In nucleotides, the CDR3 is TGTGCCAGCAGCCAAGTCGGGGGTACGGAGACCCAGTACTTC. It specifies CASSQVGGTETQYF.

In its sample, this clonotype was seen a few times. The chain has TRBV7-9 and TRBJ2-7; no firm D call. V was trimmed by 7 bases and J by 3 bases, leaving 16 bases between them. The CDR3 is 14 amino acids. Looked up from germline, CDR1 is SEHNR and CDR2 is FQNEAQ (reference sequence). The CDR3 loop is CASTSSAASYEQYF. CDR3 coding DNA: TGTGCCAGCACCTCTTCGGCTGCGAGCTACGAGCAGTACTTC. Variable domain in full (rest from reference TRBV7-9 and TRBJ2-7): DTGVSQNPRHKITKRGQNVTFRCDPISEHNRLYWYRQTLGQGPEFLTYFQNEAQLEKSRLLSDRFSAERPKGSFSTLEIQRTEQGDSAMYLCASTSSAASYEQYFGPGTRLTVT.

The chain links TRBV20-1 to TRBJ1-1, with D tentatively TRBD1 (6 bases). CDR1 and CDR2 from the germline V gene are DFQATT and SNEGSKA (reference sequence). The ends were cut back, 0 bases at V and 1 base at J, with 9 bases in the middle. This CDR3 contains 14 residues. The CDR3 region is CSARDRQANTEAFF. CDR3 nucleotides: TGCAGTGCTAGAGATAGACAGGCGAACACTGAAGCTTTCTTT.

The rearrangement joins TRBV12-3 or TRBV12-4 to TRBJ2-5; D is perhaps TRBD1 (7 bases). The end of the DNA aligns better with TRBJ2-4, so the J call may be wrong. The length of the CDR3 is 15 residues. DNA for the CDR3: TGTGCCAGCAGTTCCTCCAGGGGGGCCGAAAACATTCAGTACTTC. Its protein product is CASSSSRGAENIQYF.

This chain connects TRBV19 to TRBJ2-6, with a possible D match to TRBD2 (5 bases). There are 15 residues in the CDR3. Trimming stripped 6 bases from V and 0 bases from J, with 9 bases between. Per the germline V gene, CDR1 is LNHDA and CDR2 is SQIVND (reference sequence). CDR3 DNA: TGTGCCAGTAGAATGGGGAGCTCTGGGGCCAACGTCCTGACTTTC. This encodes CASRMGSSGANVLTF. Full variable domain (missing parts from reference TRBV19 and TRBJ2-6): DGGITQSPKYLFRKEGQNVTLSCEQNLNHDAMYWYRQDPGQGLRLIYYSQIVNDFQKGDIAEGYSVSREKKESFPLTVTSAQKNPTAFYLCASRMGSSGANVLTFGAGSRLTVL.

Only a few counts were recorded for this clonotype. V gene TRBV9 combines with J gene TRBJ1-4; maybe TRBD1 (5 bases). Trimming cost V 0 bases and J 7 bases, with 10 bases left between them. Germline V gene sequence: CDR1 SGDLS, CDR2 YYNGEE. The CDR3 has 14 residues. The CDR3 loop reads CASSVAGDGEKLFF. CDR3 bases: TGTGCCAGCAGCGTAGCGGGGGACGGTGAAAAACTGTTTTTT.

The gene calls are TRBV27 and TRBJ2-5; 9 bases align to TRBD1. Germline CDR1 reads MNHEY; CDR2 reads SMNVEV (reference sequence). V lost 9 bases and J lost 5; bases outside the gene matches: 13. CDR3 size: 15 residues. The CDR3 loop reads CASRAGTGSFETQYF. CDR3 DNA sequence: TGTGCCAGTAGAGCCGGGACAGGGTCTTTCGAGACCCAGTACTTC.

The V gene is TRBV28, the J gene TRBJ2-7; 9 bases map to TRBD1. The CDR3 length is 14 residues. The germline V gene has CDR1 MDHEN and CDR2 SYDVKM. V shed 4 bases, J shed 10 bases, and the junction held 11 bases outside the gene matches. The CDR3 DNA is TGTGCCAGCAGTTCCGGGACAGGGCGCCACCACCAGTACTTC. It specifies CASSSGTGRHHQYF.

The chain has TRBV29-1 and TRBJ2-1; D ambiguous. Germline assignment: CDR1 SQVTM and CDR2 ANQGSEA. With 7 bases removed from V and 10 bases from J, the gap between germline ends came to 11 bases. There are 10 residues in the CDR3. CDR3 bases: TGCAGCGCCCGGACCCCGGAGCAGTTCTTC. Encoded protein: CSARTPEQFF.